Shown below are 13 T cell receptor beta chains from a single sample sequenced in a study of T cells in Graves' hyperthyroidism and ophthalmopathy. The CDR3 regions of TCR beta were amplified from RNA transcripts. The HTBI primer set drove a first-round RT-PCR of the TCR CDR3. TCRdb called the multiplex PCR reads again in MiXCR, with one record for every CDR3 protein. The table has 500,000 to 650,000 distinct CDR3 sequences, 35% to 50% seen once. The sequencing input was peripheral blood or thyroid tissue (not recorded which). These receptor sequences come from an adult woman with Graves' disease, either hyperthyroidism or ophthalmopathy (not recorded which).

The chain joins TRBV7-3 to TRBJ2-2; a possible D gene is TRBD1 (5 bases). Looked up from germline, CDR1 is SGHTA and CDR2 is FQGTGA. The CDR3 covers 16 residues. Trimming pared 5 bases from V and 1 base from J, leaving 14 bases between. CDR3 sequence reads: CASSDPEDRNTGELFF. In DNA form, the CDR3 reads TGTGCCAGCAGCGACCCCGAAGACAGGAACACCGGGGAGCTGTTTTTT.

A word on this clonotype: The junction departs from the called germline gene at one end, perhaps through a read error. The rearrangement joins TRBV5-4 to TRBJ2-6, with D possibly being TRBD2 (5 bases). The CDR3 loop spans 16 amino acids. Germline CDR1 is SGHNT and CDR2 is YYREEE (reference sequence). For the CDR3, the DNA is TGCGCCAGCAGCCCCCGGGGTGTCTCTGGGGCCAACGTCCTGACTTTC. Translation gives CASSPRGVSGANVLTF.

The chain couples TRBV29-1 to TRBJ2-7, with unresolved D. Germline loops: CDR1 SQVTM, CDR2 ANQGSEA. This CDR3 has 13 residues. V lost 4 bases and J lost 4, with 14 bases in between. CDR3 sequence: CSVVWGTVYEQYF. The CDR3 bases are TGCAGCGTTGTGTGGGGTACAGTGTACGAGCAGTACTTC.

The chain combines TRBV7-9 with TRBJ1-2; D not certain. The CDR3 contains 12 residues. Germline CDR1 and CDR2: SEHNR and FQNEAQ (reference sequence). Trimming took off 5 bases at V and 11 bases at J, with 15 bases between the two ends. In nucleotides, the CDR3 is TGTGCCAGCAGCCCCCCTAGCGGGGATTACACCTTC. It encodes CASSPPSGDYTF. The full variable domain, its missing parts supplied by reference TRBV7-9 and TRBJ1-2, is DTGVSQNPRHKITKRGQNVTFRCDPISEHNRLYWYRQTLGQGPEFLTYFQNEAQLEKSRLLSDRFSAERPKGSFSTLEIQRTEQGDSAMYLCASSPPSGDYTFGSGTRLTVV.

The genes are TRBV29-1 and TRBJ2-7; 12 bases agree with TRBD2. There are 14 residues in the CDR3. J gave up 4 bases and V 5 bases, and 6 bases lay outside the gene matches. Germline V gives CDR1 SQVTM, CDR2 ANQGSEA. Here the CDR3 DNA reads TGCAGCGTTCTGACTAGCGGGAGTCGGTACGAGCAGTACTTC. The encoded protein is CSVLTSGSRYEQYF.

This clonotype showed up many times. The chain has TRBV10-3 and TRBJ1-1; maybe TRBD1 (6 bases). The germline gives CDR1 ENHRY, CDR2 SYGVKD. The V and J ends lost 2 bases and 5 bases respectively, with 18 bases between them. The CDR3 runs 16 residues. For the CDR3, the DNA is TGTGCCATCAGTGAGGGGAGACAGGCCCCGAGGACTGAAGCTTTCTTT. Its translation: CAISEGRQAPRTEAFF.

The CDR3, as DNA: TGTGCCAGCAGGGGACTGGTCTACGAGCAGTACTTC. It yields the protein CASRGLVYEQYF. The rearrangement links TRBV6-1 to TRBJ2-7; D perhaps matches TRBD2 (6 bases). Germline values: CDR1 MNHNS, CDR2 SASEGT. Trimming left V 6 bases short and J 3 bases short, with 9 bases between. CDR3 length equals 12 residues.

Turning to this clonotype: A clone one base away is much larger, so this may be a read error. The chain is built from TRBV20-1 and TRBJ2-5; D possibly matches TRBD1 or TRBD2 (5 bases each). In germline, CDR1 is DFQATT, CDR2 SNEGSKA (reference sequence). This CDR3 is built from 12 residues. The CDR3 nucleotides read TGCAGTGCTAGCGGGACCCAAGAGGCCCAGTACTTC. This sequence encodes CSASGTQEAQYF.

V and J are TRBV2 and TRBJ1-6, with D perhaps TRBD1 (5 bases). Looked up from germline, CDR1 is SNHLY and CDR2 is FYNNEI. Trimming stripped 4 bases from V and 9 bases from J, with 13 bases between. This CDR3 spans 14 amino acids. CDR3 in DNA: TGTGCCAGCAGTGGGTCTAGGGGCGGTTCACCCCTCCACTTT. Residues: CASSGSRGGSPLHF.

The CDR3 sequence: CASRSGTGDEKLFF. The CDR3 DNA sequence: TGTGCCAGCAGGTCCGGGACAGGGGACGAAAAACTGTTTTTT. The chain has TRBV7-6 and TRBJ1-4; TRBD1 agrees at 10 bases. Germline CDR1 reads SGHVS; CDR2 reads FNYEAQ. J lost 8 bases, V lost 6 bases, and 6 bases had no gene match. CDR3 size: 14 residues.

The chain recombines TRBV29-1 with TRBJ2-7, with 8 bases matching TRBD1. The V and J ends lost 7 bases and 11 bases, in that order; junction bases with no gene match: 16. CDR1 is SQVTM, CDR2 ANQGSEA, per germline. CDR3 length: 13 residues. Written as DNA, the CDR3 is TGCAGCGGTGCAGGGACAGGACCATCCGGGAAGTACTTC. It yields the protein CSGAGTGPSGKYF.

For this clonotype: A read error may account for a junction end that differs from germline. The V and J genes are TRBV5-5 and TRBJ1-1, with D possibly being TRBD1 (5 bases). The CDR3 runs to 15 residues. CDR1 is SGHKS and CDR2 is YYEKEE in the germline V gene (reference sequence). The CDR3 DNA sequence: TGTGCCAGCAGCCTAGTGGGGGGACCGAACACTGGAGCTTTCTTT. It is translated as CASSLVGGPNTGAFF.

The V and J genes are TRBV24-1 and TRBJ2-2; TRBD2 might be the D (6 bases). The length of the CDR3 is 17 residues. V was cut by 0 bases and J by 6 bases, with 16 bases left in between. Per germline, CDR1 KGHDR and CDR2 SFDVKD. The CDR3, as DNA: TGTGCCACCAGTGATTTGCGTTACGGGAGAGTCGCCGGGGAGCTGTTTTTT. It translates to CATSDLRYGRVAGELFF.